Listed here are 9 T cell receptor beta chains from one sample, sequenced in a study of regulatory T cells in long-lasting Graves disease. Construction of the TCR beta libraries employed iRepertoire HTBI primers in conjunction with Arm-PCR of CDR3 regions. TCRdb independently ran MiXCR on the multiplex PCR reads; one entry per CDR3 protein. The data contain some 470,000 distinct CDR3 sequences, roughly a fifth of them seen just once; the ten biggest clones take up about 6.6%. Time point meaning: persistent/refractory GD, antithyroid drugs over 5 years with positive TRAb. From PBMCs, RNA was extracted and then used to make the TCR library. Specimen: peripheral blood mononuclear cells (PBMCs), collected when the disease was refractory, from a patient treated with antithyroid drugs. The receptors come from a female donor with Graves disease.

This clonotype was seen a handful of times. The genes are TRBV27 and TRBJ2-7; TRBD1 matches 9 bases. This CDR3 is 14 amino acids long. Germline V gene data show CDR1 as MNHEY and CDR2 as SMNVEV (reference sequence). V lost 8 bases and J lost 0; bases outside the gene matches: 5. The CDR3 nucleotides are TGTGCCAGCCATAGGGACAGGGACTCCTACGAGCAGTACTTC. It is translated as CASHRDRDSYEQYF.

Ten or more counts support this clonotype. Here the CDR3 DNA reads TGTGCCAGCAGCCGGGACAGCCACCACAATCAGCCCCAGCATTTT. Translating gives CASSRDSHHNQPQHF. The genes are TRBV27 and TRBJ1-5; 7 bases are shared with TRBD1. The CDR3 has 15 amino acids. The V gene end was trimmed by 6 bases and the J gene end by 3 bases; junction bases not matched to a gene: 8. Germline lookup yields CDR1 MNHEY and CDR2 SMNVEV (reference sequence).

This sequence joins TRBV6-5 and TRBJ2-1, with 7 bases that match TRBD1. The CDR3 loop spans 15 amino acids. After removal of 2 bases from V and 6 bases from J, the junction contained 7 bases not matched to a gene. Germline CDR1 reads MNHEY; CDR2 reads SVGAGI. The CDR3 loop is CASSYDDRAINEQFF. The CDR3 DNA sequence: TGTGCCAGCAGTTACGATGACAGGGCAATCAATGAGCAGTTCTTC.

The rearrangement joins TRBV5-1 to TRBJ1-2; 8 positions match TRBD1. The germline gives CDR1 SGHRS, CDR2 YFSETQ. The CDR3 contains 17 residues. With V trimmed by 0 bases and J by 0 bases, 7 bases remained unmatched. CDR3: CASSLDVSGGTNYGYTF. The DNA of the CDR3 is TGCGCCAGCAGCTTGGATGTGTCAGGGGGCACTAACTATGGCTACACCTTC.

This clonotype was recorded a few times. The J gene is TRBJ2-5, the V gene TRBV14; 7 positions agree with TRBD2. Germline CDR1 reads SGHDN; CDR2 reads FVKESK. J was trimmed by 1 base and V by 1 base; bases with no gene match: 9. This CDR3 spans 17 amino acids. The CDR3 sequence is CASSQVGGKGSQETQYF. The CDR3 DNA reads as TGTGCCAGCAGCCAAGTCGGGGGGAAAGGTAGCCAAGAGACCCAGTACTTC. The variable domain in full, with the rest retrieved from reference TRBV14 and TRBJ2-5, is EAGVTQFPSHSVIEKGQTVTLRCDPISGHDNLYWYRRVMGKEIKFLLHFVKESKQDESGMPNNRFLAERTGGTYSTLKVQPAELEDSGVYFCASSQVGGKGSQETQYFGPGTRLLVL.

The chain uses TRBV27 and TRBJ2-3, with D possibly being TRBD2 (6 bases). V shed 4 bases and J shed 5 bases, with 7 bases lying between them. Germline loops: CDR1 MNHEY, CDR2 SMNVEV (reference sequence). The CDR3 has 12 amino acids. CDR3 coding DNA: TGTGCCAGCAGTTCTAGCGTAGATACGCAGTATTTT. It translates to CASSSSVDTQYF.

This clonotype has a count of ten or more. The rearrangement uses TRBV28 and TRBJ2-7; 8 bases line up with TRBD1. The CDR3 is 16 residues long. CDR1 MDHEN and CDR2 SYDVKM come from the germline V gene. The junction had 11 bases not matched to a gene; V was cut back by 5 bases and J by 2 bases. The CDR3 region is CASSTNRDRITYEQYF. As DNA, the CDR3 is TGTGCCAGCAGTACTAACCGGGACAGGATAACCTACGAGCAGTACTTC.

This clonotype was detected ten times or more. The chain has TRBV28 and TRBJ1-1; D not certain. Germline assignment: CDR1 MDHEN and CDR2 SYDVKM. The V end was cut by 2 bases, the J end by 5 bases, with 12 bases between. The CDR3 covers 14 residues. The CDR3 DNA reads as TGTGCCAGCAGTTTACTTGGGTCTTTAACTGAAGCTTTCTTT. Protein product: CASSLLGSLTEAFF.

The rearrangement joins TRBV29-1 to TRBJ2-5; no definite D call. The V and J ends lost 3 bases and 4 bases respectively, with 9 bases between them. Germline CDR1 reads SQVTM; CDR2 reads ANQGSEA. The length of the CDR3 is 12 residues. CDR3 residues: CSVDFLGETQYF. CDR3 DNA: TGCAGCGTTGACTTTCTCGGAGAGACCCAGTACTTC.